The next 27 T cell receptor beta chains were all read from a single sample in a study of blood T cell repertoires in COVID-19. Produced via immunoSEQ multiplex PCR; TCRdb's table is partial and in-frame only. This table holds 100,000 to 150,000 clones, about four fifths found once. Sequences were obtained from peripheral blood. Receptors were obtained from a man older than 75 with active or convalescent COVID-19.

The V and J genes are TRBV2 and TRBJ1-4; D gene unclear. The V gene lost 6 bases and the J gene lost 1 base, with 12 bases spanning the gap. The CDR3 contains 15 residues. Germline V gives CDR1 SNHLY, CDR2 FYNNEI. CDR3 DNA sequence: TGTGCCAGCAGCGCCCGACATGGAACTAATGAAAAACTGTTTTTT. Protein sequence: CASSARHGTNEKLFF.

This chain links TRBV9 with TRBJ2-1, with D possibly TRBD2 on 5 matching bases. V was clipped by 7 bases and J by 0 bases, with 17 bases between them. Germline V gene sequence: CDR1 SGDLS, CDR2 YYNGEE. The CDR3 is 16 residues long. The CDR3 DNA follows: TGTGCCAGCTCCGCGGCGGGTTCGGTCTCCTACAATGAGCAGTTCTTC. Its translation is CASSAAGSVSYNEQFF.

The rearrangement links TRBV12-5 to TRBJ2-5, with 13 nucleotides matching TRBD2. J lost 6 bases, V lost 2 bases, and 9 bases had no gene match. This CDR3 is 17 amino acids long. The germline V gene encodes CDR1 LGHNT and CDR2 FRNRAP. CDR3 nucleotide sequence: TGTGCTAGTGGTTTGACTAGCGGGGGGGCCTGGTTACAGACCCAGTACTTC. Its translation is CASGLTSGGAWLQTQYF. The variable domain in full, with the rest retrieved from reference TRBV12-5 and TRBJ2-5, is DARVTQTPRHKVTEMGQEVTMRCQPILGHNTVFWYRQTMMQGLELLAYFRNRAPLDDSGMPKDRFSAEMPDATLATLKIQPSEPRDSAVYFCASGLTSGGAWLQTQYFGPGTRLLVL.

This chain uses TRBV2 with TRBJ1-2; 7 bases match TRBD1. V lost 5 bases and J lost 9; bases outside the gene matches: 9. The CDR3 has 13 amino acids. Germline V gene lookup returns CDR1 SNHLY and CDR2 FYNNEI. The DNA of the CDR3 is TGTGCCAGCAGTCCGTGGACAGGAGCAAGCTACACCTTC. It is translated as CASSPWTGASYTF.

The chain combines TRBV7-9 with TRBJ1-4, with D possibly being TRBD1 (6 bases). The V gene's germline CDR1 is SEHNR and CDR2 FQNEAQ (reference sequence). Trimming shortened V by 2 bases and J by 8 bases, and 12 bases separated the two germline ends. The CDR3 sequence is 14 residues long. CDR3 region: CASSLPGVEEKLFF. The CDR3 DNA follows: TGTGCCAGCAGCTTACCAGGGGTAGAGGAAAAACTGTTTTTT.

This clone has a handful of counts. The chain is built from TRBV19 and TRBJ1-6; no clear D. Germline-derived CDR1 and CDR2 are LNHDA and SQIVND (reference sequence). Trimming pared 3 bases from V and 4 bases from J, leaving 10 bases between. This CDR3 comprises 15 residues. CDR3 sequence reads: CASSIQDSYNSPLHF. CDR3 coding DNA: TGTGCCAGTAGTATCCAGGACTCGTATAATTCACCCCTCCACTTT.

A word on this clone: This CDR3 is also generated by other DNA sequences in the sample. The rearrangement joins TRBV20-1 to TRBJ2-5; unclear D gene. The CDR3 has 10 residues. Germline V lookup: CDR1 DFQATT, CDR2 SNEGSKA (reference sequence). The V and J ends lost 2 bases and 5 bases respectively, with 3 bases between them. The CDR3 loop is CSARRETQYF. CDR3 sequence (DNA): TGCAGTGCTAGACGGGAGACCCAGTACTTC.

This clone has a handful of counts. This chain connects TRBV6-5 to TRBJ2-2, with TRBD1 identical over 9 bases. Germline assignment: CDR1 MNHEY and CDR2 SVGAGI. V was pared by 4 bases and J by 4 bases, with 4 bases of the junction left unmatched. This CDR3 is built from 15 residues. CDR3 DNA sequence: TGTGCCAGCAGTTTCGGGACAGGGTCCACCGGGGAGCTGTTTTTT. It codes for CASSFGTGSTGELFF.

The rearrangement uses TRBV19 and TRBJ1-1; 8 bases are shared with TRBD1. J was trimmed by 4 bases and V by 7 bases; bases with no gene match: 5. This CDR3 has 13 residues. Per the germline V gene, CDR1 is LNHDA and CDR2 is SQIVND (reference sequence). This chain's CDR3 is CASKPGGVTEAFF. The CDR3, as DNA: TGTGCCAGTAAACCAGGGGGCGTCACTGAAGCTTTCTTT.

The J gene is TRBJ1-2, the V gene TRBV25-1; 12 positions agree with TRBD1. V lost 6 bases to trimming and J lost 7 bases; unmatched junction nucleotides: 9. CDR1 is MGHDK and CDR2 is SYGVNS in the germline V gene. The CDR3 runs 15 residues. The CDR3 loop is CASRSGTGGSGGYTF. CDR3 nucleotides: TGTGCCAGCAGATCCGGGACAGGGGGCTCCGGTGGCTACACCTTC.

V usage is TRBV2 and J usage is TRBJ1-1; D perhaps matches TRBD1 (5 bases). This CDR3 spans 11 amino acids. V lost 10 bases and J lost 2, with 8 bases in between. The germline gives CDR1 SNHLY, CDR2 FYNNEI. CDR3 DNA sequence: TGTGCCACGGGGGTCAACACTGAAGCTTTCTTT. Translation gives CATGVNTEAFF.

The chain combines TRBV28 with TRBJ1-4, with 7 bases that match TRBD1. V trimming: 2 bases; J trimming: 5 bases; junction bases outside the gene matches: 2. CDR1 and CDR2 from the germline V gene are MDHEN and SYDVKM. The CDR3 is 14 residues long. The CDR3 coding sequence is TGTGCCAGCAGTTTAACAGGGGAGAATGAAAAACTGTTTTTT. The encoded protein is CASSLTGENEKLFF.

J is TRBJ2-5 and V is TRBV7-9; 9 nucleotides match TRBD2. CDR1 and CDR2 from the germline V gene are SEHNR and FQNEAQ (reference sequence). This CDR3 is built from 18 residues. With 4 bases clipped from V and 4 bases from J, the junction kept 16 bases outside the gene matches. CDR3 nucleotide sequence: TGTGCCAGCAGCTCCCAGACGAGTGCGGGGGGGCCGGGAGAGACCCAGTACTTC. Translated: CASSSQTSAGGPGETQYF.

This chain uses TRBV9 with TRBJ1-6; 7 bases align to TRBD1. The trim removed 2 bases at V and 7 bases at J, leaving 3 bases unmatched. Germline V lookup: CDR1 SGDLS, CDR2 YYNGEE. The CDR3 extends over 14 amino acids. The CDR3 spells CASSVSRGNSPLHF. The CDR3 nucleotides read TGTGCCAGCAGCGTGAGCAGGGGGAATTCACCCCTCCACTTT. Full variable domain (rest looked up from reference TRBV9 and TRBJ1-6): DSGVTQTPKHLITATGQRVTLRCSPRSGDLSVYWYQQSLDQGLQFLIQYYNGEERAKGNILERFSAQQFPDLHSELNLSSLELGDSALYFCASSVSRGNSPLHFGNGTRLTVT.

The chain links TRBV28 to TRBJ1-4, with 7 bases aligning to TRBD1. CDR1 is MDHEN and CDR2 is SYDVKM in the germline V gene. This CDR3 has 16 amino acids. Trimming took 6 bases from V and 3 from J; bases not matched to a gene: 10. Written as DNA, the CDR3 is TGTGCCAGCAGACCCTTCGAGGGGGCCTCTAATGAAAAACTGTTTTTT. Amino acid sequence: CASRPFEGASNEKLFF.

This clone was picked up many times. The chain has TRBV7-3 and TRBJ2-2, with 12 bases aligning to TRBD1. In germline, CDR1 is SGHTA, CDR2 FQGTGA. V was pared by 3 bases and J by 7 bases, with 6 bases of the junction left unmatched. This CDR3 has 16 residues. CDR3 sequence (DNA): TGTGCCAGCAGCTTGCTGGGACAGGGGGCGGGCGGGGAGCTGTTTTTT. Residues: CASSLLGQGAGGELFF.

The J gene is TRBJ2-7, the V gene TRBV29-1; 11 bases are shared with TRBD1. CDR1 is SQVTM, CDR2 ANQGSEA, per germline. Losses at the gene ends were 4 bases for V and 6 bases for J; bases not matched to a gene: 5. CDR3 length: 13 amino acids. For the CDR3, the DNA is TGCAGCGTTGGACATGGACAGGGGGCCGAGCAGTACTTC. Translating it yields CSVGHGQGAEQYF.

The CDR3 region is CASSLGGSYNTEAFF. Written as DNA, the CDR3 is TGTGCCAGCAGCTTAGGCGGCAGCTACAACACTGAAGCTTTCTTT. This chain connects TRBV7-6 to TRBJ1-1; no firm D call. V lost 1 base and J 2 bases, leaving 11 bases between the germline ends. The CDR3 covers 15 residues. The germline V gene has CDR1 SGHVS and CDR2 FNYEAQ.

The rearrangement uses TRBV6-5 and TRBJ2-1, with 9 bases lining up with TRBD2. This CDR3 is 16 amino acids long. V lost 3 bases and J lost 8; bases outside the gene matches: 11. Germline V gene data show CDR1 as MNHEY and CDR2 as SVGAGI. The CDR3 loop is CASSYQPFGTSHEQFF. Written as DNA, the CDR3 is TGTGCCAGCAGTTATCAACCCTTCGGGACTAGCCATGAGCAGTTCTTC.

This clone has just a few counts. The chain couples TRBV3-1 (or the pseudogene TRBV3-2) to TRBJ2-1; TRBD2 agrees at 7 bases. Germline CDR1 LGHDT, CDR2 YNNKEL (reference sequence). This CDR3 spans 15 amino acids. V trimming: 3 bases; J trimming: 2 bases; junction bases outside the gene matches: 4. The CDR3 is CASSQTGLPYNEQFF. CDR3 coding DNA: TGTGCCAGCAGCCAGACGGGACTACCCTACAATGAGCAGTTCTTC.

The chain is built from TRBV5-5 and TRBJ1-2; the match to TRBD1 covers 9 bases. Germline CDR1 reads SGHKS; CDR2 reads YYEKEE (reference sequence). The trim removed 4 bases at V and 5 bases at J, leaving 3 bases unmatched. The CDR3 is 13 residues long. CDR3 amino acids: CASSMGQGYGYTF. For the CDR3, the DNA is TGTGCCAGCAGCATGGGACAGGGATATGGCTACACCTTC.

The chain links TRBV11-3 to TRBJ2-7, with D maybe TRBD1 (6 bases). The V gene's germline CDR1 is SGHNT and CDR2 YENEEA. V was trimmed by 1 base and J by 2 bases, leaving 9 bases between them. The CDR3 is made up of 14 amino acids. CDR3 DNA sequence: TGTGCCAGCAGCTTAGGCAGGGGCGCCTACGAGCAGTACTTC. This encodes CASSLGRGAYEQYF.

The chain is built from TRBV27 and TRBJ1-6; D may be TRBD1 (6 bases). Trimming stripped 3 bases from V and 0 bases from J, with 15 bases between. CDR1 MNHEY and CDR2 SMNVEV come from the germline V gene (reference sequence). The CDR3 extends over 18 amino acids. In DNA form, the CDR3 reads TGTGCCAGCAGTTTGCACAGGGCGGTGGGCTCCTATAATTCACCCCTCCACTTT. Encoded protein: CASSLHRAVGSYNSPLHF.

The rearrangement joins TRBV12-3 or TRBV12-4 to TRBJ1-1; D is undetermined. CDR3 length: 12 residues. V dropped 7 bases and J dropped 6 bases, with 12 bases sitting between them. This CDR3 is CASNPGNAEAFF. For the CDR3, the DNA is TGTGCCAGCAACCCCGGGAATGCTGAAGCTTTCTTT.

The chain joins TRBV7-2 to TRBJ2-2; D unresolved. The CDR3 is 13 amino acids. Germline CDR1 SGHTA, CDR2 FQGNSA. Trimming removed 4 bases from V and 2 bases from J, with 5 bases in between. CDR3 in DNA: TGTGCCAGCAGCTCCAGTAACACCGGGGAGCTGTTTTTT. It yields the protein CASSSSNTGELFF.

The CDR3 loop reads CASSEGTGTSGETQYF. CDR3 nucleotide sequence: TGCGCCAGCAGCGAAGGAACCGGGACTAGCGGAGAGACCCAGTACTTC. The genes are TRBV5-1 and TRBJ2-5; 11 positions agree with TRBD2. This CDR3 region has 16 residues. Germline CDR1 SGHRS, CDR2 YFSETQ. V was pared by 4 bases and J by 4 bases, with 9 bases of the junction left unmatched.

CDR3 DNA sequence: TGTGCCAGCAGCTCTGGACTAGCGGGGACAACAGATACGCAGTATTTT. Its translation: CASSSGLAGTTDTQYF. The V gene is TRBV5-4, the J gene TRBJ2-3, with TRBD2 matching over 12 bases. Unmatched junction bases numbered 5, after V lost 3 bases and J lost 3 bases. The length of the CDR3 is 16 residues. Per the germline V gene, CDR1 is SGHNT and CDR2 is YYREEE (reference sequence).